This TCR beta chain appears in the sequencing data of a study of graft-versus-host responses after intestinal transplantation. Overall study: Recipients underwent multivisceral, liver-intestinal, or isolated intestinal transplants. Induction using anti-thymocyte globulin, followed by tacrolimus and steroids for roughly 3 years, was given to all recipients. Study-wide points: Within the allografts of patients who had graft-donor T cell macrochimerism, graft-versus-host to host-versus-graft clonal ratios were high. There were GvH clones found in recipient marrow, and some of them appeared first in ileum or blood.

TCRdb's copy holds only in-frame clones and misses some; the assay was immunoSEQ multiplex PCR. The sample lists some 95,000 clones, roughly nine tenths seen once, with about 0.45% in the top ten. The CDR3 extends over 12 amino acids. V shed 4 bases and J shed 5 bases, with 9 bases lying between them. The germline V gene has CDR1 SGHVS and CDR2 FNYEAQ. Worth noting for this clone: What it binds is unknown.

Sequenced material: unstimulated CD8+ T cells sorted from spleen or lymph node cells, taken before intestinal transplant. The TCR originated in a human donor who received an intestinal transplant. The gene calls are TRBV7-6 and TRBJ2-7, with no clear D. The CDR3: CASSSGRNEQYF. The CDR3 DNA reads as TGTGCCAGCAGCTCAGGCAGGAACGAGCAGTACTTC.